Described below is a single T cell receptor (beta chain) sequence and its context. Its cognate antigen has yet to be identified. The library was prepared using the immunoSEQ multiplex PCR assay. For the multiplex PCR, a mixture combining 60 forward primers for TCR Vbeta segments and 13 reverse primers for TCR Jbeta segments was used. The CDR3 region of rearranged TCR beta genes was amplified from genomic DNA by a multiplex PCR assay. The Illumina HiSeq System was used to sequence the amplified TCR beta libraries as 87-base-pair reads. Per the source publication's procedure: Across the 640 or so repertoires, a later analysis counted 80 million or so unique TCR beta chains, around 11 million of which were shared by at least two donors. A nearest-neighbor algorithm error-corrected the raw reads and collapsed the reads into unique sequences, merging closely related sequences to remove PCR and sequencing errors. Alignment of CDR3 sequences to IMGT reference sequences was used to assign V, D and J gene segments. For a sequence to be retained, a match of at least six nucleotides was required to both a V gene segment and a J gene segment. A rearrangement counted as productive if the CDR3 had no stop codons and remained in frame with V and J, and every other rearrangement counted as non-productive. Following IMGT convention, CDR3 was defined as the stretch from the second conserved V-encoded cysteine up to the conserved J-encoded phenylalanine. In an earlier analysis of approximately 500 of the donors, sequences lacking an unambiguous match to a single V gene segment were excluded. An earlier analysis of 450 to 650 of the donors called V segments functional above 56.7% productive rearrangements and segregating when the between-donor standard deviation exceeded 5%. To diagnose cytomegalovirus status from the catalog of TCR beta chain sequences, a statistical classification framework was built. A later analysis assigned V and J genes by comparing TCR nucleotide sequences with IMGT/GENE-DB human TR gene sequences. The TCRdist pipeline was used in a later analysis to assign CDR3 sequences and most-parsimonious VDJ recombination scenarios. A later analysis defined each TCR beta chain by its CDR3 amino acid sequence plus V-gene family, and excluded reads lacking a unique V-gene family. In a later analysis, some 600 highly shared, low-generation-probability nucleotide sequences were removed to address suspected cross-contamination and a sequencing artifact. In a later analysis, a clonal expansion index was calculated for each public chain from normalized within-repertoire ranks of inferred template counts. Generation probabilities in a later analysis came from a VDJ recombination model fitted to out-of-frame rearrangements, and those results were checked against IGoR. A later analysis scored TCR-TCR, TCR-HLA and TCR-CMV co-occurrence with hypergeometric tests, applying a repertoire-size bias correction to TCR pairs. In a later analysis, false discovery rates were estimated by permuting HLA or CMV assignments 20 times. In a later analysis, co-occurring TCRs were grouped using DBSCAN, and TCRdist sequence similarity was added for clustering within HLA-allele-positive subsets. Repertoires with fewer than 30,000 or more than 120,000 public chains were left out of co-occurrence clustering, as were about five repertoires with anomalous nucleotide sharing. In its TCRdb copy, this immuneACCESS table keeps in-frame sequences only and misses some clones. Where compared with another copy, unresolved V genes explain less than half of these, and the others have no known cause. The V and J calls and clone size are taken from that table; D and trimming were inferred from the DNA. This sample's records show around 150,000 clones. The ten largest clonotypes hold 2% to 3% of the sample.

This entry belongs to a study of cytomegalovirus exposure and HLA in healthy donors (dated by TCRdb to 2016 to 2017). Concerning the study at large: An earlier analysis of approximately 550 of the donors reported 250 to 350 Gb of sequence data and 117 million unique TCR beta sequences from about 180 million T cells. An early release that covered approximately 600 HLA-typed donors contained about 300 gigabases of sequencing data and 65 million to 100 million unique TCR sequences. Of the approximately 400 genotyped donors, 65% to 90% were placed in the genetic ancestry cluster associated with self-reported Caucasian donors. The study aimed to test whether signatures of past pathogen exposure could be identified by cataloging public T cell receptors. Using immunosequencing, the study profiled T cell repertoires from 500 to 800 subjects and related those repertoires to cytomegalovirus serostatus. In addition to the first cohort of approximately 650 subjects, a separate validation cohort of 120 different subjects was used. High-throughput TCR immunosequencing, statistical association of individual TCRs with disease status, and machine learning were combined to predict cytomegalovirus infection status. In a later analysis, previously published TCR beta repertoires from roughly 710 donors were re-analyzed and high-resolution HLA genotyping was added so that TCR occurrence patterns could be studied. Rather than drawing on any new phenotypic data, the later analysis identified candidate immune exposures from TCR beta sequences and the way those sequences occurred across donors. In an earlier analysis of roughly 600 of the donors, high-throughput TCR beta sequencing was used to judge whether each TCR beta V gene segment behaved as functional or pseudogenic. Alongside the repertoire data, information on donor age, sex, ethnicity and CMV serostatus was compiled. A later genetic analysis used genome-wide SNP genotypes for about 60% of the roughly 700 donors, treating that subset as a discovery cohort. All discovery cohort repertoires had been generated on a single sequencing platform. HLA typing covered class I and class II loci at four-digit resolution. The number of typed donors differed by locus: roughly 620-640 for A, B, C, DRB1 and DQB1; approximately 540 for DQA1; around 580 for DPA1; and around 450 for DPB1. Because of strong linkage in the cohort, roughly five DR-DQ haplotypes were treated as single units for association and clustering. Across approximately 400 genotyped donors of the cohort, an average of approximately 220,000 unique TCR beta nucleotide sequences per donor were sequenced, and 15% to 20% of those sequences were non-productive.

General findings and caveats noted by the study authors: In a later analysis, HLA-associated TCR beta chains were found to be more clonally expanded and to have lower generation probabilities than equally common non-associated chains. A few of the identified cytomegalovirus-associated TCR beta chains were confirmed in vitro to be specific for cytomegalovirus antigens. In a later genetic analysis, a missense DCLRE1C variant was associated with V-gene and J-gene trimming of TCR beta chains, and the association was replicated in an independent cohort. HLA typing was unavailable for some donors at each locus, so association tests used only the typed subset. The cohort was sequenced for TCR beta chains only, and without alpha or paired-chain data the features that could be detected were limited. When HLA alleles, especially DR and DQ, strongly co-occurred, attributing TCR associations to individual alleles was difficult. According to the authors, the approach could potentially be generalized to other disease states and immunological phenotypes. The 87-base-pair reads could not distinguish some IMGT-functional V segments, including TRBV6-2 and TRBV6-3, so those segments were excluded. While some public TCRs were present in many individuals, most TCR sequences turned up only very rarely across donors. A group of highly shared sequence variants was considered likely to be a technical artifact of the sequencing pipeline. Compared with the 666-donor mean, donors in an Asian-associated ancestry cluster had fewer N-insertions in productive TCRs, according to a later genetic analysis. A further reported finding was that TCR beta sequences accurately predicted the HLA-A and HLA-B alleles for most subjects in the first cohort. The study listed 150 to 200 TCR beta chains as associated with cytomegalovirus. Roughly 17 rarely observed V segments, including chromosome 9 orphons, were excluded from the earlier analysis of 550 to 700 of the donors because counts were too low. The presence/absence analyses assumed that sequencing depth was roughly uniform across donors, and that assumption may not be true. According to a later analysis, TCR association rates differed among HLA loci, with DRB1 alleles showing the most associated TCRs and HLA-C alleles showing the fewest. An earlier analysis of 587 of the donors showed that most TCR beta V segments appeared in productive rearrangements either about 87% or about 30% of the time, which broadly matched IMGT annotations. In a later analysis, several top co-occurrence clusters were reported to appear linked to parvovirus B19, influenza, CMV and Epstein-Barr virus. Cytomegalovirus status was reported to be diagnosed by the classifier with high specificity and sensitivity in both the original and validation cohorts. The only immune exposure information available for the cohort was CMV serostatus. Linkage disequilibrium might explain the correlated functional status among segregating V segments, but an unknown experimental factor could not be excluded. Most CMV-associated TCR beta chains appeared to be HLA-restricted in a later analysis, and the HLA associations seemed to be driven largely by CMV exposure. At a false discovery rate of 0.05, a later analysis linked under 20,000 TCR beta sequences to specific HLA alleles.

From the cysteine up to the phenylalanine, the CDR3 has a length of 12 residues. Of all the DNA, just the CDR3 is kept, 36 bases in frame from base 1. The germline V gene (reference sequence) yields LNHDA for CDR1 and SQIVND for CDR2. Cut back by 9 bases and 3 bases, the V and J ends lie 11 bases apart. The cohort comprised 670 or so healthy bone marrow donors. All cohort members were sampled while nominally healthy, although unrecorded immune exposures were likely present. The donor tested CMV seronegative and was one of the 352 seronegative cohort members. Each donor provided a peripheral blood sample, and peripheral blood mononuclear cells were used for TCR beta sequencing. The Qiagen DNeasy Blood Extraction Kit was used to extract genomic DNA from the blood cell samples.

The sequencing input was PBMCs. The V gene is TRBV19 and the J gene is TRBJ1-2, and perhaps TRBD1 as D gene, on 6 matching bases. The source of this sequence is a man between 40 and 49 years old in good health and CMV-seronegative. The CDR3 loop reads CASAPGDYGYTF. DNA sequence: TGTGCCAGCGCGCCAGGGGACTATGGCTACACCTTC. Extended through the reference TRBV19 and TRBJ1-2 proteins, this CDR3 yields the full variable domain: DGGITQSPKYLFRKEGQNVTLSCEQNLNHDAMYWYRQDPGQGLRLIYYSQIVNDFQKGDIAEGYSVSREKKESFPLTVTSAQKNPTAFYLCASAPGDYGYTFGSGTRLTVV.